This TCR beta chain was captured by sequencing in a study of shared clonotypes between healthy human individuals. Overall study: Each donor's CD4 naive and CD4 memory cells filled three plates apiece, CD8 naive two, and CD8 memory one.

Terminally differentiated effector memory CD45RA+ cells were excluded by CCR7 positive selection of CD45RO-negative cells. V was clipped by 0 bases and J by 2 bases; unmatched bases: 2. CDR3 length equals 16 residues. Germline CDR1 is SGHDT and CDR2 is YYEEEE. Method: immunoSEQ multiplex PCR; TCRdb's copy keeps in-frame clones and lacks some. The repertoire has about 2 million clones, about 95% of them found once; the top ten carry 1% to 1.5%. The chain recombines TRBV5-6 with TRBJ2-1; 10 bases fit TRBD2. The sequence came from a man aged 18 to 29 in good health. The sequenced material came from naive CD8+ T cells sorted from blood. The CDR3 is CASSLATSGTYNEQFF. In DNA form, the CDR3 reads TGTGCCAGCAGCTTGGCTACTAGCGGGACCTACAATGAGCAGTTCTTC.